This TCR beta chain was retrieved from a study of blood T cell repertoires in COVID-19. This table comes from immunoSEQ multiplex PCR, and its TCRdb copy is limited to in-frame clones, with some not included. The table has over 600,000 clones, 90% seen once. Trimming left V 6 bases short and J 8 bases short, with 16 bases between. This CDR3 has 13 residues. CDR1 is SEHNR and CDR2 is FQNEAQ in the germline V gene (reference sequence). The sample comprised peripheral blood. The sequence was obtained from a woman between 18 and 29 years old with acute or convalescent COVID-19. The chain carries TRBV7-9 and TRBJ1-2; D unclear. The CDR3 sequence is CASSFGDLRGYTF. CDR3 DNA sequence: TGTGCCAGCAGTTTCGGGGATTTGAGGGGCTACACCTTC.